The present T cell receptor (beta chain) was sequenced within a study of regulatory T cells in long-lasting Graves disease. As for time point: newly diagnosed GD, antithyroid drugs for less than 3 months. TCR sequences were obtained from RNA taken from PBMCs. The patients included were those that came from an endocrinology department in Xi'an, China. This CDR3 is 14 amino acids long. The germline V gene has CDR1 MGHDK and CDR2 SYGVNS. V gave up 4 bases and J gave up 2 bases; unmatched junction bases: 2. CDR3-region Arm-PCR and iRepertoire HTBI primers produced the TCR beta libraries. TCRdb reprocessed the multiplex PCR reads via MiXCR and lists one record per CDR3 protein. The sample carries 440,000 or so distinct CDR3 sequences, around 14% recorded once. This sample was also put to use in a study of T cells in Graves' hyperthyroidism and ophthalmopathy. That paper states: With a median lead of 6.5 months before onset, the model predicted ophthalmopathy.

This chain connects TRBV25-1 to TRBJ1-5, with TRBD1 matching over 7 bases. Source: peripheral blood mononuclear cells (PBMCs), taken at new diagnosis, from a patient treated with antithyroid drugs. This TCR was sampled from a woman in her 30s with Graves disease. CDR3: CASSAQGGNQPQHF. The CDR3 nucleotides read TGTGCCAGCAGTGCCCAGGGGGGCAATCAGCCCCAGCATTTT. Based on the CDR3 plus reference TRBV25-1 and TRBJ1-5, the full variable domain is EADIYQTPRYLVIGTGKKITLECSQTMGHDKMYWYQQDPGMELHLIHYSYGVNSTEKGDLSSESTVSRIRTEHFPLTLESARPSHTSQYLCASSAQGGNQPQHFGDGTRLSIL.